The rows below give T cell receptor beta chains drawn from one sample of a study of blood T cell repertoires in COVID-19. TCRdb keeps only in-frame clones here, not all; method: immunoSEQ multiplex PCR. The sample comprises 150,000 to 200,000 clones, 82% of which are singletons, and approximately 7% rests with the top ten. What was sequenced was peripheral blood. The receptor set was obtained from a woman aged 40 to 49 with COVID-19, enrolled during active disease. Both conserved end residues are part of each CDR3. A D gene is named only where the DNA matches it firmly. Size is omitted from some rows. Given values are once, few, many or a class for expanded clones.

j_call	clone_size	d_call	v_call	cdr3_nt	cdr3_aa
TRBJ2-3	.	TRBD1	TRBV3-1/TRBV3-2	TGTGCCAGCAGCCTACAGGGGGCGCTTGGAGATACGCAGTATTTT	CASSLQGALGDTQYF
TRBJ2-3	.	TRBD2	TRBV3-1/TRBV3-2	TGTGCCAGCAGCCAAGTACTAGCGGGCCCCTTAAGCACAGATACGCAGTATTTT	CASSQVLAGPLSTDTQYF
TRBJ1-2	.	TRBD1	TRBV24-1	TGTGCCACCAGCGTGGACAGGGGGCGGGGTGGCTACACCTTC	CATSVDRGRGGYTF
TRBJ1-4	few	.	TRBV5-5	TGTGCCAGCAGCGGGGGCCCCTCAAGAACTAATGAAAAACTGTTTTTT	CASSGGPSRTNEKLFF
TRBJ2-5	.	.	TRBV27	TGTGCCAGCAGCACCCACAGGGAAGAGACCCAGTACTTC	CASSTHREETQYF
TRBJ2-7	.	.	TRBV27	TGTGCCAGCAAGCTGACTAACTCCTACGAGCAGTACTTC	CASKLTNSYEQYF
TRBJ2-2	.	.	TRBV7-8	TGTGCCAGCAGCTCCCCGATCCTCGGCTTGCGGGACACCGGGGAGCTGTTTTTT	CASSSPILGLRDTGELFF
TRBJ1-2	.	TRBD1	TRBV6-5	TGTGCCAGCAGTCCGACAGGGGTGGACGGCTACACCTTC	CASSPTGVDGYTF
TRBJ2-1	.	.	TRBV19	TGTGCCACCAACACCGGGTATGAGCAGTTCTTC	CATNTGYEQFF
TRBJ1-1	many	.	TRBV10-2	TGCGCCAGCAGTCTCAGATGGGAGGGCACTGAAGCTTTCTTT	CASSLRWEGTEAFF
TRBJ2-3	.	.	TRBV18	TGTGCCAGCTCTCACACGGCGGTAGCTCAAGCTGACACAGATACGCAGTATTTT	CASSHTAVAQADTDTQYF
TRBJ2-1	.	.	TRBV18	TGTGCCAGCTCAGTAACGGGGGACTCCTACAATGAGCAGTTCTTC	CASSVTGDSYNEQFF
TRBJ2-3	.	.	TRBV15	TGTGCCACCAGCAGATCTCCCGGGGATACGCAGTATTTT	CATSRSPGDTQYF
TRBJ1-1	.	.	TRBV29-1	TGCAGCGTTTTCACGGGACTTGAAGCTTTCTTT	CSVFTGLEAFF
TRBJ1-1	.	TRBD1	TRBV6-5	TGTGCCAGCATTTGGTCTGCAGGGGGATCTTCTGAAGCTTTCTTT	CASIWSAGGSSEAFF
TRBJ2-2	once	TRBD2	TRBV7-9	TGTGCCAGCAGCGATTACGGGACTAGCCCGCGCACCGGGGAGCTGTTTTTT	CASSDYGTSPRTGELFF
TRBJ1-5	once	TRBD1	TRBV18	TGTGCCAGCTCACCACCCCCGGGACCAGGGGGCTTTCATCAGCCCCAGCATTTT	CASSPPPGPGGFHQPQHF
TRBJ2-1	.	TRBD2	TRBV20-1	TGCAGTGCTAGTATTGATTCGCGGGGGGCGATTAACAATGAGCAGTTCTTC	CSASIDSRGAINNEQFF
TRBJ2-5	once	.	TRBV5-1	TGCGCCAGCAGCTTGGTGGGGCAGCGCCAAGAGACCCAGTACTTC	CASSLVGQRQETQYF
TRBJ2-1	.	.	TRBV7-2	TGTGCCAGCAGCCGCAGGGGGCAGTTCTTC	CASSRRGQFF
TRBJ2-1	once	TRBD1	TRBV19	TGTGCCAGTAAAGGACAGGGGGCCAACAATGAGCAGTTCTTC	CASKGQGANNEQFF
TRBJ1-1	.	.	TRBV5-4	TGTGCCAGCAGCTTCCCCCGTACAGGCACTGAAGCTTTCTTT	CASSFPRTGTEAFF
TRBJ2-2	.	TRBD1	TRBV7-3	TGTGCCAGCAGCCCCACAGGGGATGGTTCCGGGGAGCTGTTTTTT	CASSPTGDGSGELFF
TRBJ1-5	few	.	TRBV12-3/TRBV12-4	TGTGCCAGCAGTTCAGGTGTCGAGGGCCAGCATTTT	CASSSGVEGQHF
TRBJ2-7	.	.	TRBV7-8	TGTGCCAGCAGCTTAGGCCGGAGCTCCTACGAGCAGTACTTC	CASSLGRSSYEQYF
TRBJ2-7	.	TRBD1	TRBV5-1	TGCGCCAGCAGCCCAGGGAGGGGTCGGGACAGGGCGTACGAGCAGTACTTC	CASSPGRGRDRAYEQYF
TRBJ1-5	.	.	TRBV2	TGTGCCAGCAGTGAAGCGTGGCGGAGCAATCAGCCCCAGCATTTT	CASSEAWRSNQPQHF
TRBJ2-1	.	TRBD2	TRBV19	TGTGCCAGTAGTATACTAGCGGGGGCCGACAATGAGCAGTTCTTC	CASSILAGADNEQFF
TRBJ2-1	once	.	TRBV5-1	TGCGCCAGCAGCGCGGGCTGGGCGGGGTCCAATGAGCAGTTCTTC	CASSAGWAGSNEQFF
TRBJ2-1	.	.	TRBV7-3	TGTGCCAGCAGCTTAATGGCTAGCGTTACACTATCCTCCTACAATGAGCAGTTCTTC	CASSLMASVTLSSYNEQFF
TRBJ2-1	.	TRBD2	TRBV2	TGTGCCAGCGGATCCGGGACTAGTCATGAGCAGTTCTTC	CASGSGTSHEQFF
TRBJ2-7	.	TRBD2	TRBV6-5	TGTGCCAGCAGCCTAAGAGCGGGAGGGCCTGGCGAGCAGTACTTC	CASSLRAGGPGEQYF
TRBJ2-5	.	.	TRBV28	TGTGCCACCAGGGGCGCAGAGACCCAGTACTTC	CATRGAETQYF
TRBJ1-3	few	.	TRBV7-9	TGTGCCAGCAGCTTAGCGGGGCTGGGTACCTCTGGAAACACCATATATTTT	CASSLAGLGTSGNTIYF
TRBJ2-3	.	.	TRBV9	TGTGCCAGCAGCCCTGCGGGGTTCTCTAGCACAGATACGCAGTATTTT	CASSPAGFSSTDTQYF
TRBJ1-6	.	TRBD1	TRBV2	TGTGCCAGCAGAGGACAGGGGGCCCCCCAGTCACCCCTCCACTTT	CASRGQGAPQSPLHF
TRBJ1-2	.	.	TRBV19	TGTGCCAGTAGTCCTACCGTTATCCAGGGCGGTGGTGGCTACACCTTC	CASSPTVIQGGGGYTF
TRBJ1-4	.	TRBD1	TRBV6-1	TGTGCCAGCAGTGCAGGACAGGGGGCGATAGGTGAAAAACTGTTTTTT	CASSAGQGAIGEKLFF
TRBJ2-1	once	TRBD1	TRBV29-1	TGCAGCGTCGCCGGGACAGGGGATCCAACCCTTTACAATGAGCAGTTCTTC	CSVAGTGDPTLYNEQFF
TRBJ2-3	.	.	TRBV3-1/TRBV3-2	TGTGCCAGCAGTCGAGGCACAGATACGCAGTATTTT	CASSRGTDTQYF
TRBJ2-7	.	.	TRBV20-1	TGCAGTGCTAGTTTACCCTCGATGGGAGCGGCGTACGAGCAGTACTTC	CSASLPSMGAAYEQYF
TRBJ1-1	.	.	TRBV7-2	TGTGCCAGCAGCTTAGGGGTTGGACTATTGAACACTGAAGCTTTCTTT	CASSLGVGLLNTEAFF
TRBJ1-2	.	.	TRBV27	TGTGCCAGCAGTCCTCAATCCGGGTACTATGGCTACACCTTC	CASSPQSGYYGYTF
TRBJ1-4	.	.	TRBV6-1	TGTGCCAGCAGTGAGGTTACAGGGTGGAATGAAAAACTGTTTTTT	CASSEVTGWNEKLFF
TRBJ1-4	once	.	TRBV4-1	TGCGCCAGCAGCCAAGATCCGGGGGTTTATGAAAAACTGTTTTTT	CASSQDPGVYEKLFF
TRBJ2-4	once	TRBD2	TRBV5-8	TGTGCCAGGTCTCAGGGAGGGCTAGCGGCCAAAAACATTCAGTACTTC	CARSQGGLAAKNIQYF
TRBJ1-4	.	.	TRBV6-2/TRBV6-3	TGTGCCAGCAGTTACCGGGACTCCGAAAAACTGTTTTTT	CASSYRDSEKLFF
TRBJ2-5	few	.	TRBV30	TGTGCCTGGCGCAGGAAGCAGGGATCACAAGAGACCCAGTACTTC	CAWRRKQGSQETQYF
TRBJ2-2	.	.	TRBV11-2	TGTGCCAGCAGCTCCCTGGGAGGACTTGCGAACACCGGGGAGCTGTTTTTT	CASSSLGGLANTGELFF
TRBJ2-2	.	.	TRBV3-1/TRBV3-2	TGTGCCAGCAGCCAAGATCGAGCCACCGGGGAGCTGTTTTTT	CASSQDRATGELFF
TRBJ1-6	.	TRBD1	TRBV5-4	TGTGCCAGCAGCCCCGGACAGGGGGCAAAATCACCCCTCCACTTT	CASSPGQGAKSPLHF
TRBJ1-2	.	TRBD1	TRBV11-1	TGTGCCAGCAGCCCGGGACAGGGTTATGGCTACACCTTC	CASSPGQGYGYTF
TRBJ2-1	.	TRBD1	TRBV24-1	TGTGCCACCAGTGATACCGGGACAGGGTCGTACAATGAGCAGTTCTTC	CATSDTGTGSYNEQFF
TRBJ2-3	.	TRBD2	TRBV18	TGTGCCAGCTCGCCACTAGCGGGACCCACAGATACGCAGTATTTT	CASSPLAGPTDTQYF
TRBJ2-2	.	TRBD2	TRBV3-1/TRBV3-2	TGTGCCAGCAGCCATTCAATAGCGGGCGCTAACACCGGGGAGCTGTTTTTT	CASSHSIAGANTGELFF
TRBJ1-4	.	.	TRBV5-5	TGTGCCAGCAGCATACTTGGTGAAAAACTGTTTTTT	CASSILGEKLFF
TRBJ2-3	.	.	TRBV11-2	TGTGCCAGCAGCTTTTGGTCACACACAGATACGCAGTATTTT	CASSFWSHTDTQYF
TRBJ1-2	.	.	TRBV24-1	TGTGCCACCAGTGAGGGGCCCGGAGGGTCTGGCTACACCTTC	CATSEGPGGSGYTF